There are a few counts of the clone carrying this TCR beta chain. The ends were cut back, 5 bases at V and 10 bases at J, with 18 bases in the middle. Germline V gene lookup returns CDR1 ENHRY and CDR2 SYGVKD. This CDR3 has 14 amino acids. The sample originates from a study of early T cells in non-severe SARS-CoV-2 infection. Study-level information: Sequenced material consisted of bulk RNA (from unsorted whole blood), and chains were unpaired.

Attachment of unique molecular identifiers to individual cDNA molecules was performed. TCRdb independently ran MiXCR on the 5' RACE reads; one entry per CDR3 protein. The data show approximately 66,000 distinct CDR3 sequences, with roughly 13% seen just once and approximately 5.5% held by the top ten. Sample: whole blood. The clonotype was recovered from an adult who was a healthcare worker with PCR-confirmed SARS-CoV-2 infection or an uninfected control (not recorded which). V and J are TRBV10-3 and TRBJ2-1; D gene ambiguous. In nucleotides, the CDR3 is TGTGCCATCAGTAGCATCTCGGGCTGGCCGGAGCAGTTCTTC. Amino acid sequence: CAISSISGWPEQFF.